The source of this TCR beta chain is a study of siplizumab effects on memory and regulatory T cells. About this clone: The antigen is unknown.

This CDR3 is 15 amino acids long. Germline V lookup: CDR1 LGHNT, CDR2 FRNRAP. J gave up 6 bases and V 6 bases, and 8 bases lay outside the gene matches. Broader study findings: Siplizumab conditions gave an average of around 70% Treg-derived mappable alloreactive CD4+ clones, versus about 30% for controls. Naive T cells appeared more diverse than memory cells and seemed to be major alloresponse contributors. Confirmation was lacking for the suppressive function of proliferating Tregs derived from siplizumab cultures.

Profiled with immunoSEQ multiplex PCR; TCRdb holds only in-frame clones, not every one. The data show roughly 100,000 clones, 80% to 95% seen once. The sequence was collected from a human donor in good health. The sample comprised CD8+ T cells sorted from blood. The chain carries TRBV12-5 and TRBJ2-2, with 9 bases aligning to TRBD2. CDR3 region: CASGTDWTSAGELFF. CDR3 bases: TGTGCTAGTGGCACGGACTGGACTAGCGCCGGGGAGCTGTTTTTT.